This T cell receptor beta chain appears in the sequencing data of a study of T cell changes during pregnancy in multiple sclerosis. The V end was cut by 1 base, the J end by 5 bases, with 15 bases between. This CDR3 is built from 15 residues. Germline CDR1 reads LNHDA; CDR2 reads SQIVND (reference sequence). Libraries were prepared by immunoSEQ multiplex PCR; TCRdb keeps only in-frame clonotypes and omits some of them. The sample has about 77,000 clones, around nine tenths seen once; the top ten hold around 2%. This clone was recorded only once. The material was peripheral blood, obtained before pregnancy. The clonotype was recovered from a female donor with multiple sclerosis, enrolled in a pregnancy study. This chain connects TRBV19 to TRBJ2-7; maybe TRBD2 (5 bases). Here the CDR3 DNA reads TGTGCCAGTAGTATAGGGACTGGGATTGTGGACGAGCAGTACTTC. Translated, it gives CASSIGTGIVDEQYF.